This T cell receptor (beta chain) was profiled in a study of response to subunit inactivated influenza vaccine. Notes on the study in general: T cells newly recruited by each seasonal influenza vaccination are few, the authors suggested.

TCRdb processed the RT-PCR reads anew with MiXCR; each CDR3 protein has one entry. The table records 400,000 to 650,000 distinct CDR3 sequences, 6.5% to 8% of them present only once. Only one count was recorded for this clonotype. Its target is unknown. A read error may explain this, as a much larger clone is one base away. Germline lookup yields CDR1 LNHNV and CDR2 YYDKDF (reference sequence). V was trimmed by 1 base and J by 5 bases, leaving 13 bases between them. The CDR3 totals 15 residues. The sequencing here drew on PBMCs from blood, taken 23 months after vaccination. This chain links TRBV15 with TRBJ2-3; a possible D gene is TRBD1 (5 bases). The origin of this receptor is a man aged 50-75 years who received an inactivated influenza vaccine. The CDR3 spells CATSRGPGPRDTQYF. The CDR3 coding sequence is TGTGCCACCAGCAGAGGGCCAGGGCCCAGAGATACGCAGTATTTT. The entire variable domain, with the rest obtained from reference TRBV15 and TRBJ2-3, is as follows: DAMVIQNPRYQVTQFGKPVTLSCSQTLNHNVMYWYQQKSSQAPKLLFHYYDKDFNNEADTPDNFQSRRPNTSFCFLDIRSPGLGDTAMYLCATSRGPGPRDTQYFGPGTRLTVL.